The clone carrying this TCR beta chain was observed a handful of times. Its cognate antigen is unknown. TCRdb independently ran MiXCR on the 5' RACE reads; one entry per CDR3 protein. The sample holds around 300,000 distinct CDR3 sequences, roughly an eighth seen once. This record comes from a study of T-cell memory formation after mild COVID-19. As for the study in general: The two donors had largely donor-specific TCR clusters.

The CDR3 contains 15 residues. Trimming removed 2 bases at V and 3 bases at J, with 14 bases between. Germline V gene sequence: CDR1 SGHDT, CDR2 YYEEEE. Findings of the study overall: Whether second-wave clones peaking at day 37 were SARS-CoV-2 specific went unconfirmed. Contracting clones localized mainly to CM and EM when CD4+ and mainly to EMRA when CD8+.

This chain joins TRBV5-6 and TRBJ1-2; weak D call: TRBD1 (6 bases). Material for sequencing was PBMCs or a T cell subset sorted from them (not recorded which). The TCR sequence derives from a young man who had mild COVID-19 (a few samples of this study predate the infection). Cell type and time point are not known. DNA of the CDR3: TGTGCCAGCAGCTTATATGGGACAAACTACTATGGCTACACCTTC. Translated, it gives CASSLYGTNYYGYTF. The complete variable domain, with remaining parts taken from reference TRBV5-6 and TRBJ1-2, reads DAGVTQSPTHLIKTRGQQVTLRCSPKSGHDTVSWYQQALGQGPQFIFQYYEEEERQRGNFPDRFSGHQFPNYSSELNVNALLLGDSALYLCASSLYGTNYYGYTFGSGTRLTVV.